The clone carrying this T cell receptor (beta chain) was detected many times. The sample belongs to a study of prognosis after radiotherapy for stage I lung cancer. For the study at large: Roughly 5 patients had oligometastatic NSCLC after their primary tumor was surgically resected, and fourteen patients had newly diagnosed primary stage I lung tumors. The study delivered radiotherapy as SBRT in 3 to 5 fractions, with a biologically effective dose of at least 100 Gy.

Researchers used two-round multiplex PCR to amplify TCR beta CDR3 starting from genomic DNA. Round one of PCR was performed, and it used primers specific to each TRBV and TRBJ gene. TCRdb used MiXCR to reprocess the multiplex PCR reads, holding one entry per CDR3 protein. In the table there are over 13,000 distinct CDR3 sequences, just under 30% of which are singletons. V lost 6 bases to trimming and J lost 1 base; unmatched junction nucleotides: 3. This CDR3 contains 14 residues. Sequencing used PBMCs, obtained before or after stereotactic body radiation therapy (not recorded which). V gene TRBV12-3 or TRBV12-4 combines with J gene TRBJ1-5; 7 positions match TRBD1. The sequence was obtained from a donor aged 50 or older with non-small cell lung cancer. In DNA form, the CDR3 reads TGTGCCAGCAGAACGGGACAGAGCAATCAGCCCCAGCATTTT. The encoded protein is CASRTGQSNQPQHF.